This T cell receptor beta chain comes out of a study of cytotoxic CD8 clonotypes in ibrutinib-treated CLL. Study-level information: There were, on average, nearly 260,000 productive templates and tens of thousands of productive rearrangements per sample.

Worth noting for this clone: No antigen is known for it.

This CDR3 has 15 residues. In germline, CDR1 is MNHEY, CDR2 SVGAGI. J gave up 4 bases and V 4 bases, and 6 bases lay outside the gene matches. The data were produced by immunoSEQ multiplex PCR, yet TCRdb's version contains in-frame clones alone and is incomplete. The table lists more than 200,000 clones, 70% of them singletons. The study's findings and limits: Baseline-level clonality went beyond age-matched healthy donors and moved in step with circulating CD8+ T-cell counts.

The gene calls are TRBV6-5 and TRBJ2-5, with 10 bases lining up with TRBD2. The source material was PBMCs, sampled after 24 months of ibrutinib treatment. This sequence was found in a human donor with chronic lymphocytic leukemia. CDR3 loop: CASSSSGRAPETQYF. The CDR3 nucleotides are TGTGCCAGCAGTTCAAGCGGGAGGGCCCCAGAGACCCAGTACTTC.